This T cell receptor (beta chain) was recorded in a study of regulatory T cells in long-lasting Graves disease (dated by TCRdb to the early 2020s). Background for the entire study: Antithyroid drugs had been taken for less than 3 months by newly diagnosed Graves' disease patients. The study took place in China and was registered as a clinical trial. TCR sequencing covered some 13 persistent and 20 newly diagnosed Graves' disease patients, some 33 samples in total. This study used TCR sequencing and RNA sequencing of peripheral blood to compare persistent Graves' disease patients against newly diagnosed Graves' disease patients. What the study reported, not specific to this receptor: Persistent disease showed preferential use of TRBV28, TRBJ1-2 and TRBJ2-5, whereas newly diagnosed disease favored TRBV20-1 and TRBJ2-1. Persistent patients shared more public clonotypes among themselves (around 2,500) than newly diagnosed patients did (approximately 970). Lower TCR Shannon entropy and fewer highly expanded clones were observed in persistent Graves' disease patients than in newly diagnosed patients, which suggested clonal expansion. The authors acknowledged the small sample size as a limitation that may reduce accuracy. Peripheral blood alone was examined, since thyroid tissue, which constituted the primary lesion, could not be accessed. Sequencing and analysis were limited to the TCR beta chain.

The library relied on multiplex PCR. The instrument given in TCRdb is Illumina HiSeq 4000. CDR3 regions were amplified by Arm-PCR with iRepertoire HTBI primers to construct TCR beta libraries. Before sequencing, the PCR products went through gel purification. From the authors' description of their analysis: Gene usage analysis of CDR3 amino acid clonotypes used the approximately 62 TRBV and approximately 13 TRBJ segments found across samples. COPE and FqMerger were used to merge filtered high-quality paired reads into contigs. BLAST was used to align contigs to the IMGT TRBV, TRBD and TRBJ reference genes, and CDR3 was defined following IMGT. Any clonotype with a frequency above 0.1% was counted as a highly expanded clone. Repertoire diversity was measured by Shannon entropy, and V-J evenness by the Gini coefficient. Clonotypes shared by more than one individual were considered public. TCRdb redid the processing of the public reads, applying fastp at Q25 and MiXCR, and retained in-frame beta chains. Each CDR3 protein gets just one entry, which takes the most common genes and DNA from the rows behind it. None of the V and J calls come from the authors' own analysis; TCRdb made them. Counted in this sample were 350,000 to 500,000 distinct CDR3 sequences; 14% of them appeared once. The ten most abundant clones make up over 15% of the sample.

In regard to this clonotype: Its antigen is not yet known. It may be a read error: a sequence one base away is much more abundant.

The time point label, read with the paper, signifies: newly diagnosed GD, antithyroid drugs for less than 3 months. RNA was extracted from PBMCs in TRIzol for both TCR sequencing and RNA sequencing. Graves' disease was diagnosed according to American Thyroid Association guidelines. Recruitment of patients was carried out at an endocrinology department in Xi'an, China. Each patient gave about 10 milliliters of peripheral blood, collected in an EDTA anticoagulant tube. Ficoll Paque Plus density gradient separation was used to isolate PBMCs, and no additional T cell sorting was done. RNA quality was checked with an Agilent 2100 Bioanalyzer and agarose gel, and concentration with a NanoDrop 2000. Counted from cysteine to phenylalanine, this CDR3 has 13 amino acids. CDR3 DNA is the only sequence kept; it has 39 bases, read in frame from the first base. From the germline V gene, CDR1 is MDHEN and CDR2 is SYDVKM.

These data were likewise used in another study, on T cells in Graves' hyperthyroidism and ophthalmopathy. As described in the second report: A patient counted as having stable Graves' hyperthyroidism if no progression to ophthalmopathy occurred over 18 months of follow-up. Hyperthyroidism patients were newly diagnosed, had a disease duration of under 2 months, and were aged 18 to 65 years. Exclusion was applied to patients with uncontrolled infections, other autoimmune diseases, pregnancy or lactation. Diagnoses were established on the basis of clinical symptoms, serum thyroxine and TRAb, thyroid ultrasound, and orbital computed tomography. The first round of RT-PCR for the TCR CDR3 was performed with the HTBI primer set and the Qiagen OneStep RT-PCR kit. Most expanded thyroid clonotypes (frequency above 0.001) were also found in blood, which suggests that blood repertoires may mirror thyroid immune responses. A 13 V-J signature model separated ophthalmopathy from stable hyperthyroidism, with over 85% sensitivity and 81% to 83% specificity in cross-validation and 80%/75% in testing. In validation, the model predicted progression to ophthalmopathy with approximately 70% sensitivity and about 73% specificity, a median of approximately 6.5 months before onset. To identify TCR V-J signatures that set the groups apart, the researchers used a discovery cohort of more than 95 patients, made up of 40 to 45 with Graves' ophthalmopathy and approximately 57 with stable Graves' hyperthyroidism. Whether ophthalmopathy could be predicted prospectively was tested in an independent validation cohort made up of roughly 19 hyperthyroidism patients plus 17 patients who later progressed to ophthalmopathy. The 100 or so discovery patients were divided at random into training and test sets in a 7:3 ratio. In six Graves' hyperthyroidism patients, the study also compared T-cell repertoires from thyroid tissue with T-cell repertoires from blood. Once sampling was done, hyperthyroidism patients were given methimazole at a starting dose of 30 mg daily, whereas ophthalmopathy patients were given high-dose intravenous methylprednisolone. A second multiplex PCR round built the libraries, followed by size selection and purification. Paired-end sequencing of the libraries was performed with 100 bp reads on an Illumina HiSeq2000. SOAPnuke was used to process the raw data, throwing out any read that contained adapters or uncalled bases, had a mean Phred below 15, or lacked an exact constant-primer or identifier match. High-quality paired reads were merged using COPE v1.2.5, and each unique nucleotide sequence was defined as a clonotype. MiTCR v1.1 was used to align clonotypes to the IMGT TRBV, TRBD and TRBJ reference segments. Analysis was restricted to V-J combinations with a frequency above 0.0001, which covered 98% to 99.2% of repertoires. The TCS score was defined as F50 (clonal expansion) divided by E x V (chaos), with BLOSUM62-based TCRdist calculated between CDR3 peptides within each V-J. Welch's t-statistics and random forest reduced around 550 V-J features to 10 to 15, which were used in a naive Bayes classifier (R e1071). No statistical method was used to set the sample size in advance, and investigators knew the group allocation. TCR Vbeta CDR3 sequencing of approximately 140 peripheral blood samples (approximately 44 ophthalmopathy, 75 or so hyperthyroidism and some 17 progressor patients) is reported in the paper.

The rearranged segments are TRBV28 and TRBJ2-1, with no reliable assignment of the D segment. The sequenced sample was peripheral blood mononuclear cells (PBMCs), obtained at new diagnosis, from a patient treated with antithyroid drugs. This TCR derives from a woman in her forties or fifties with Graves disease. Donor details come from another sample of the same person, matched by shared clones. The nucleotide sequence is given as TGTGCCAGCAGTTTACCTCCACTTTCTGAGCAGTCCTTC. This gives the protein CASSLPPLSEQSF.